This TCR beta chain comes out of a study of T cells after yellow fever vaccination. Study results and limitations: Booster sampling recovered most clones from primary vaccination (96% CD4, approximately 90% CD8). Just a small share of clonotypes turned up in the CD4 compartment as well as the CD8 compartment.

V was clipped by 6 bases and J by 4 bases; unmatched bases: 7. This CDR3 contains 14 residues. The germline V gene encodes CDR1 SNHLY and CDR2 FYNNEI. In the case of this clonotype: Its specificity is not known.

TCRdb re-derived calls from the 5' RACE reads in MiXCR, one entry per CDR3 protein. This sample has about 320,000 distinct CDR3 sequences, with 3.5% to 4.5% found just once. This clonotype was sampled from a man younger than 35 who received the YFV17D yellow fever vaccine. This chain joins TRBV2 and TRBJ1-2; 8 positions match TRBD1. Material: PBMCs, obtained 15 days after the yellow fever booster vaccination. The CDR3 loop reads CASRGRTGLYGYTF. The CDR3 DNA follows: TGTGCCAGCAGAGGCCGGACAGGGCTCTATGGCTACACCTTC.